This is a list of T cell receptor beta chains from one sample in a study of blood T cells in healthy people across ages. TCRdb re-called the 5' RACE reads with MiXCR, one entry per CDR3 protein. Of approximately 800,000 distinct CDR3 sequences in the sample, about 47% were seen once. The sample consisted of blood. These receptor sequences come from a man at least 80 years old in good health. CDR3s include the opening cysteine and the closing phenylalanine or tryptophan. A D gene is named only where the DNA matches it firmly. The size of a clone is reported for some rows only, either as once, few or many, or as a class for expanded clones.

>TRBV5-1|-|TRBD1|TRBJ2-7
CASSLRGTESYEQYF
TGCGCCAGCAGCCTGAGGGGGACAGAGTCCTACGAGCAGTACTTC
>TRBV7-8|-|-|TRBJ2-5
CASSPARGGTQYF
TGTGCCAGCAGCCCAGCTAGGGGAGGGACCCAGTACTTC
>TRBV5-1|-|-|TRBJ2-1
CASSPTVMNEQFF
TGCGCCAGCAGTCCGACCGTGATGAATGAGCAGTTCTTC
>TRBV20-1|-|-|TRBJ2-1
CSAARPNEQFF
TGCAGTGCGGCTAGACCCAATGAGCAGTTCTTC
>TRBV3-1|-|TRBD2|TRBJ2-7
CASSRGTRTSEQCF
TGTGCCAGCAGCCGTGGGACTAGAACATCCGAGCAGTGCTTC
>TRBV12-3/TRBV12-4|many|-|TRBJ2-1
CASSLFYGSGSEQFF
TGTGCCAGCAGTTTATTTTATGGGTCGGGCTCTGAGCAGTTCTTC
>TRBV29-1|many|-|TRBJ2-5
CSVEEQETQYF
TGCAGCGTTGAAGAGCAAGAGACCCAGTACTTC
>TRBV7-2|-|-|TRBJ2-3
CASKGGGASTDTQYF
TGTGCCAGCAAGGGGGGCGGGGCAAGCACAGATACGCAGTATTTT
>TRBV4-3|-|TRBD2|TRBJ2-4
CASSLEGREGRGSQYF
TGCGCCAGCAGCCTAGAGGGGCGGGAGGGCCGCGGAAGTCAGTACTTC
>TRBV5-6|many|TRBD1|TRBJ1-5
CASSRWDRPNQPQHF
TGTGCCAGCAGCCGCTGGGACAGACCCAATCAGCCCCAGCATTTT
>TRBV20-1|-|-|TRBJ2-5
CSALTVEGETQYF
TGCAGTGCTTTAACAGTGGAGGGGGAGACCCAGTACTTC
>TRBV11-3|-|-|TRBJ2-3
CASSLDGGVAASTDTQYF
TGTGCCAGCAGCTTAGATGGGGGAGTAGCGGCTAGCACAGATACGCAGTATTTT
>TRBV7-2|-|TRBD1|TRBJ2-5
CASRFTGGPYNEQYF
TGTGCCAGCAGATTTACAGGGGGCCCTTACAATGAGCAGTACTTC
>TRBV20-1|-|-|TRBJ2-1
CSARGPAGDSYNEQFF
TGCAGTGCAAGGGGGCCAGCGGGAGACTCCTACAATGAGCAGTTCTTC
>TRBV4-3|-|-|TRBJ2-6
CASSQDQGRANVLTF
TGCGCCAGCAGCCAAGATCAAGGCAGGGCCAACGTCCTGACTTTC
>TRBV27|once|TRBD1|TRBJ2-1
CASSPSRDRATYNEQFF
TGTGCCAGCAGCCCCTCCAGGGACAGGGCCACCTACAATGAGCAGTTCTTC
>TRBV20-1|-|-|TRBJ2-7
CSARLRESGSYNEQYF
TGCAGTGCTAGACTTCGGGAGAGTGGTTCCTACAATGAGCAGTACTTC
>TRBV20-1|few|-|TRBJ1-4
CSARVGTNEKLFF
TGCAGTGCTAGAGTGGGGACTAATGAAAAACTGTTTTTT
>TRBV7-2|-|-|TRBJ2-1
CASSLAFDSYNEQFF
TGTGCCAGCAGCTTAGCGTTCGACTCCTACAATGAGCAGTTCTTC
>TRBV11-3|few|TRBD2|TRBJ2-1
CASSLRAGASFNEQFF
TGTGCCAGCAGCCTCCGAGCGGGAGCCAGCTTCAATGAGCAGTTCTTC
>TRBV2|-|-|TRBJ2-2
CASSTNRQEMNTGELFF
TGTGCCAGCAGCACAAACCGACAGGAGATGAACACCGGGGAGCTGTTTTTT
>TRBV7-2|-|TRBD1|TRBJ2-5
CASSPWDRGETQYF
TGTGCCAGCAGCCCCTGGGACAGGGGAGAGACCCAGTACTTC
>TRBV28|few|TRBD1|TRBJ1-5
CASSPGQAYNQPQHF
TGTGCCAGCAGTCCCGGACAGGCCTACAATCAGCCCCAGCATTTT
>TRBV5-1|few|-|TRBJ2-1
CASSPRGGEDEQFF
TGCGCCAGCAGCCCTCGAGGGGGGGAGGATGAGCAGTTCTTC
>TRBV29-1|-|-|TRBJ2-1
CSVEGLVGSGSYNEQFF
TGCAGCGTTGAGGGGCTAGTCGGATCGGGCTCCTACAATGAGCAGTTCTTC
>TRBV5-7|-|TRBD1|TRBJ2-7
CASSLCGTGNYEQYF
TGTGCCAGCAGCTTGTGTGGGACAGGGAACTACGAGCAGTACTTC
>TRBV20-1|-|-|TRBJ2-7
CSARAPGFGLSSYEQYF
TGCAGTGCTAGGGCCCCAGGTTTTGGGCTGAGCTCCTACGAGCAGTACTTC
>TRBV20-1|-|-|TRBJ1-4
CSARAPWDETKLFF
TGCAGTGCTAGGGCCCCCTGGGATGAGACGAAACTGTTTTTT
>TRBV28|-|-|TRBJ2-7
CASHRGTHTLYEQYF
TGTGCCAGCCACCGTGGGACTCATACCCTCTACGAGCAGTACTTC
>TRBV7-2|many|-|TRBJ2-3
CASSSTGSASDTQYF
TGTGCCAGCAGCTCGACGGGGTCCGCCTCAGATACGCAGTATTTT
>TRBV9|many|-|TRBJ2-7
CASSVAEDEQYF
TGTGCCAGCAGCGTAGCTGAGGACGAGCAGTACTTC
>TRBV20-1|-|-|TRBJ2-7
CSASPRASYEQYF
TGCAGTGCTAGCCCTCGAGCCTCCTACGAGCAGTACTTC
>TRBV12-3/TRBV12-4|-|TRBD2|TRBJ2-7
CASSTSSGRGYEQYF
TGTGCCAGCAGTACTTCTAGCGGGAGGGGCTACGAGCAGTACTTC
>TRBV29-1|many|-|TRBJ2-3
CSVESGDTQYF
TGCAGCGTTGAAAGTGGAGATACGCAGTATTTT
>TRBV6-6|few|-|TRBJ2-5
CASSPPVQETQYF
TGTGCCAGCAGCCCCCCGGTCCAAGAGACCCAGTACTTC
>TRBV5-5|-|-|TRBJ2-7
CASSLGQQGSYEQYF
TGTGCCAGCAGCTTGGGCCAACAGGGCTCCTACGAGCAGTACTTC
>TRBV12-3/TRBV12-4|-|TRBD1|TRBJ1-1
CASALQGLNTEAFF
TGTGCCAGCGCCTTACAGGGGCTGAACACTGAAGCTTTCTTT
>TRBV5-1|-|TRBD2|TRBJ2-2
CASSPLAGDDTGELFF
TGCGCCAGCAGCCCCCTAGCGGGAGACGATACCGGGGAGCTGTTTTTT
>TRBV6-5|-|TRBD2|TRBJ2-1
CASRASGASYEQFF
TGTGCCAGCAGGGCTAGCGGGGCCTCCTACGAGCAGTTCTTC
>TRBV29-1|many|-|TRBJ2-3
CSVVRDHTDTQYF
TGCAGCGTTGTACGGGACCACACAGATACGCAGTATTTT
>TRBV4-3|-|-|TRBJ2-5
CASSPGAGGGETQYF
TGCGCCAGCAGCCCCGGGGCAGGAGGAGGAGAGACCCAGTACTTC